The source of this T cell receptor beta chain is a study of OX40 agonist ivuxolimab in advanced cancers. Findings of the study overall: Both CD4+ and CD8+ T cell populations in blood had undergone clonal expansion by week 6 at 0.1 to 3.0 mg/kg.

On this clone itself: Its target is not known.

J lost 7 bases, V lost 0 bases, and 8 bases had no gene match. This CDR3 is built from 16 residues. Germline assignment: CDR1 MGHRA and CDR2 YSYEKL. Libraries were prepared by immunoSEQ multiplex PCR; TCRdb keeps only in-frame clonotypes and omits some of them. This sample yields around 140,000 clones, of which approximately 90% are seen a single time; 0.9% to 1.2% belongs to the top ten. The sequence came from an adult with an advanced solid tumor such as melanoma, head and neck, liver or kidney cancer. The sample in question was CD4+ or CD8+ T cells sorted from blood, obtained in a trial of the OX40 agonist ivuxolimab. The chain links TRBV4-1 to TRBJ1-5; 8 nucleotides line up with TRBD1. The CDR3 region is CASSQDAGQGVQPQHF. For the CDR3, the DNA is TGCGCCAGCAGCCAAGATGCCGGACAGGGCGTACAGCCCCAGCATTTT.